A single sample is the source of the 21 T cell receptor beta chains below, sequenced in a study of control samples from healthy donors and cancer patients. Clones were sequenced by immunoSEQ multiplex PCR, and TCRdb holds only the in-frame ones, with some missing. The top ten hold about 2.1% of the sample, which has some 120,000 clones, 88% seen once. The source material was blood. Receptors originate from a woman aged 70-85 years in good health.

V gene TRBV19 combines with J gene TRBJ1-6; D gene ambiguous. CDR1 and CDR2 (germline): LNHDA, SQIVND (reference sequence). The CDR3 has 14 amino acids. V lost 3 bases, J lost 9 bases, and 12 bases lay in between. CDR3 in DNA: TGTGCCAGTAGTATCCCGACAAAGGGTTCACCCCTCCACTTT. Translation gives CASSIPTKGSPLHF.

This chain connects TRBV6-5 to TRBJ2-1, with TRBD2 matching 9 bases. The germline V gene encodes CDR1 MNHEY and CDR2 SVGAGI. CDR3 length: 14 residues. V trimming: 7 bases; J trimming: 5 bases; junction bases outside the gene matches: 6. CDR3 bases: TGTGCCAGCATTAAGAAGCGGGGGGACAATGAGCAGTTCTTC. Protein sequence: CASIKKRGDNEQFF.

The V gene is TRBV18, the J gene TRBJ2-3; D possibly corresponds to TRBD1 (5 bases). This CDR3 comprises 16 residues. Trimming stripped 0 bases from V and 5 bases from J, with 15 bases between. Germline CDR1 reads KGHSH; CDR2 reads LQKENI. The CDR3 here is CASSPPGAPPGDTQYF. The CDR3 coding sequence is TGTGCCAGCTCACCACCAGGGGCCCCTCCAGGAGATACGCAGTATTTT.

V and J are TRBV7-9 and TRBJ1-4, with D uncertain. There are 13 residues in the CDR3. V was shortened by 8 bases and J by 5 bases, with 12 bases between the two germline ends. The germline gives CDR1 SEHNR, CDR2 FQNEAQ (reference sequence). The chain's CDR3 is CASQRSGNEKLFF. The CDR3 coding sequence is TGTGCCAGCCAGCGCTCCGGGAATGAAAAACTGTTTTTT.

V is TRBV6-5 and J is TRBJ2-7; D gene uncertain. CDR1 is MNHEY, CDR2 SVGAGI, per germline. CDR3 length equals 10 residues. V was shortened by 6 bases and J by 6 bases, with 6 bases between the two germline ends. CDR3 bases: TGTGCCAGCAGGTCCGTCGAGCAGTACTTC. This gives the protein CASRSVEQYF.

This clone was recorded only once. This chain joins TRBV5-1 and TRBJ1-1, with TRBD1 matching over 9 bases. The CDR3 consists of 13 residues. The V segment lost 0 bases and the J segment 7 bases; nucleotides outside the gene matches: 1. Germline CDR1 reads SGHRS; CDR2 reads YFSETQ. The CDR3 sequence is CASSLGQGVEAFF. In DNA form, the CDR3 reads TGCGCCAGCAGCTTGGGACAGGGGGTTGAAGCTTTCTTT.

The J gene is TRBJ1-1, the V gene TRBV19; 8 nucleotides agree with TRBD1. V was pared by 5 bases and J by 1 base, with 6 bases of the junction left unmatched. The CDR3 extends over 15 amino acids. The germline V gene encodes CDR1 LNHDA and CDR2 SQIVND (reference sequence). This CDR3 is CASSPWTGTNTEAFF. CDR3 in DNA: TGTGCCAGTAGTCCTTGGACAGGGACGAACACTGAAGCTTTCTTT.

The chain recombines TRBV5-1 with TRBJ1-3; perhaps TRBD1 as D (5 bases). Germline CDR1 is SGHRS and CDR2 is YFSETQ. The CDR3 extends over 15 amino acids. Deletions cut 2 bases from V and 4 bases from J, with 13 bases between. The CDR3 sequence is CASSFGDPYGNTIYF. CDR3 nucleotides: TGCGCCAGCAGCTTTGGGGACCCATACGGAAACACCATATATTTT.

V usage is TRBV5-1 and J usage is TRBJ1-1, with D tentatively TRBD1 (6 bases). This CDR3 has 13 residues. V lost 6 bases, J lost 7 bases, and 16 bases lay in between. Germline V CDR1 and CDR2: SGHRS, YFSETQ. CDR3: CASNVVGADEAFF. In DNA, the CDR3 is TGCGCCAGCAACGTCGTGGGGGCAGATGAAGCTTTCTTT.

V gene TRBV18 combines with J gene TRBJ1-1; D not certain. The CDR3 is 14 amino acids. Looked up from germline, CDR1 is KGHSH and CDR2 is LQKENI. Trimming cost V 2 bases and J 0 bases, with 7 bases left between them. The CDR3 nucleotides are TGTGCCAGCTCACCAGCCAGTTTGAACACTGAAGCTTTCTTT. Translating it yields CASSPASLNTEAFF.

The rearrangement links TRBV5-8 to TRBJ2-3, with D possibly TRBD2 on 5 matching bases. Trimming took 0 bases from V and 6 from J, leaving 8 bases between them. Germline CDR1 reads SGHTS; CDR2 reads YDEGEE. The CDR3 loop spans 13 amino acids. CDR3 sequence: CASSLGRRDTQYF. In DNA form, the CDR3 reads TGTGCCAGCAGCTTGGGGCGGAGGGATACGCAGTATTTT. Filled out from reference TRBV5-8 and TRBJ2-3, the complete variable domain reads EAGVTQSPTHLIKTRGQQATLRCSPISGHTSVYWYQQALGLGLQFLLWYDEGEERNRGNFPPRFSGRQFPNYSSELNVNALELEDSALYLCASSLGRRDTQYFGPGTRLTVL.

The V call is TRBV6-6, the J call TRBJ1-3, with a weak D call TRBD1 (5 bases). This CDR3 spans 14 amino acids. The V and J ends lost 0 bases and 2 bases respectively, with 5 bases between them. CDR1 MNHNY and CDR2 SVGAGI come from the germline V gene (reference sequence). CDR3 residues: CASSYSGPGNTIYF. The CDR3 DNA sequence: TGTGCCAGCAGTTACTCGGGGCCTGGAAACACCATATATTTT.

The V and J genes are TRBV6-5 and TRBJ1-5, with 8 bases identical to TRBD1. From germline, CDR1 is MNHEY and CDR2 SVGAGI. J lost 2 bases, V lost 7 bases, and 4 bases had no gene match. The CDR3 extends over 14 amino acids. The DNA of the CDR3 is TGTGCCAGCAAACCGGGACAGGGCAATCAGCCCCAGCATTTT. Translating it yields CASKPGQGNQPQHF.

V gene TRBV5-1 combines with J gene TRBJ2-5, with 8 bases matching TRBD1. V trimming: 6 bases; J trimming: 5 bases; junction bases outside the gene matches: 15. There are 16 residues in the CDR3. CDR1 and CDR2 (germline): SGHRS, YFSETQ. CDR3 protein: CASTLSGAGGRETQYF. CDR3 nucleotides: TGCGCCAGCACCCTATCCGGGGCAGGGGGCCGCGAGACCCAGTACTTC.

This clone was picked up one time. This chain links TRBV24-1 with TRBJ2-5, with TRBD1 as a possible D gene (5 bases). V lost 7 bases, J lost 1 base, and 9 bases lay in between. The CDR3 runs to 13 residues. CDR1 KGHDR and CDR2 SFDVKD come from the germline V gene. CDR3 loop: CATSAGSQETQYF. DNA for the CDR3: TGTGCCACCAGCGCAGGGTCCCAAGAGACCCAGTACTTC.

This chain uses TRBV6-2 or TRBV6-3 with TRBJ1-1, with D maybe TRBD1 (6 bases). The V and J ends lost 4 bases and 0 bases respectively, with 9 bases between them. The CDR3 length is 14 residues. Germline V lookup: CDR1 MNHEY, CDR2 SVGEGT. In nucleotides, the CDR3 is TGTGCCAGCAGTTTCGACAGGATGAACACTGAAGCTTTCTTT. Amino acid sequence: CASSFDRMNTEAFF.

The gene calls are TRBV2 and TRBJ2-7, with 7 nucleotides matching TRBD1. The V gene end was trimmed by 6 bases and the J gene end by 7 bases; junction bases not matched to a gene: 6. The V gene's germline CDR1 is SNHLY and CDR2 FYNNEI. The CDR3 is made up of 12 amino acids. DNA for the CDR3: TGTGCCAGCAGCAAAGGGGGCTTGGAGCAGTACTTC. Its translation: CASSKGGLEQYF.

Remarks on this clone: At the DNA level, this CDR3 is encoded by other sequences in the same sample as well. The V and J genes are TRBV24-1 and TRBJ2-5; D call uncertain. The germline V and J ends were trimmed by 2 bases and 5 bases, with 11 bases remaining between them. The CDR3 covers 14 residues. The germline gives CDR1 KGHDR, CDR2 SFDVKD. In nucleotides, the CDR3 is TGTGCCACCAGTGATTCTAGGGTGGGGGAGACCCAGTACTTC. As protein: CATSDSRVGETQYF.

The DNA for the CDR3 is TGTGCCAGCAGCCATTCGGGGGAAACCACAGATACGCAGTATTTT. Its translation is CASSHSGETTDTQYF. The rearrangement uses TRBV3-1 (or the pseudogene TRBV3-2) and TRBJ2-3; a possible D gene is TRBD2 (6 bases). The V and J ends lost 3 bases and 2 bases respectively, with 12 bases between them. The CDR3 extends over 15 amino acids. CDR1 and CDR2 (germline): LGHDT, YNNKEL (reference sequence).

The chain links TRBV5-1 to TRBJ1-3; D not certain. Trimming removed 4 bases from V and 0 bases from J, with 8 bases in between. The CDR3 length is 14 residues. Looked up from germline, CDR1 is SGHRS and CDR2 is YFSETQ. As DNA, the CDR3 is TGCGCCAGCAGCCTTGACAACTCTGGAAACACCATATATTTT. Translating it yields CASSLDNSGNTIYF.

V is TRBV21-1 and J is TRBJ2-1. TRBV21-1 is assigned pseudogene status. The CDR3 runs 14 residues. CDR3 protein: CASSQGTGRNEQFF. DNA of the CDR3: TGTGCCAGCAGCCAAGGTACAGGGAGGAATGAGCAGTTCTTC.